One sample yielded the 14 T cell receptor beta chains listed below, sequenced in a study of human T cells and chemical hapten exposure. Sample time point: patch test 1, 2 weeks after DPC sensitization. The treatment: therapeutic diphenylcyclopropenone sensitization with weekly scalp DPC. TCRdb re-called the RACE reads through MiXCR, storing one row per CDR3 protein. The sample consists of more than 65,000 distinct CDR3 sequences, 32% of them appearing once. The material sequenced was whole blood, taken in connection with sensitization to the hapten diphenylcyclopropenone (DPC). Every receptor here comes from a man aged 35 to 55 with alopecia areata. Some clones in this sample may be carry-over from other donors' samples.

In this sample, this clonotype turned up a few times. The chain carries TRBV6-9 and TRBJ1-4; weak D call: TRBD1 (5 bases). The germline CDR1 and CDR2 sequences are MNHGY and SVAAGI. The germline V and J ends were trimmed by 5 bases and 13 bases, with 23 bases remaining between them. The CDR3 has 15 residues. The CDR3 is CASSTLNSSPGLLFF. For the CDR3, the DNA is TGTGCCAGCAGTACGCTTAATTCAAGTCCAGGGTTACTGTTTTTT.

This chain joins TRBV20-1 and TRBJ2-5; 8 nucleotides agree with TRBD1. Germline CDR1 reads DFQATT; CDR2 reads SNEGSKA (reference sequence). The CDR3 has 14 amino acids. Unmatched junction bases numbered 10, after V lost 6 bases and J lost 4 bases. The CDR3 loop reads CSAPQPGGSETQYF. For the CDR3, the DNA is TGCAGTGCCCCACAGCCAGGGGGCTCAGAGACCCAGTACTTC.

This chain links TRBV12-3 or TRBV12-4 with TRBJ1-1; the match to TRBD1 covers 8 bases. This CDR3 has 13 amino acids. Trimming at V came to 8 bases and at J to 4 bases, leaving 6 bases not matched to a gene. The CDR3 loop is CASGIQGGTEAFF. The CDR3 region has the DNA TGTGCCAGCGGGATACAGGGGGGCACTGAAGCTTTCTTT.

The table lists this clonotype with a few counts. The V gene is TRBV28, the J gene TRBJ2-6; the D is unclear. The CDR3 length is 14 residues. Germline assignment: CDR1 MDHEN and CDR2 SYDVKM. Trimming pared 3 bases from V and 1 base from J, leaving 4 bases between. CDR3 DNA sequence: TGTGCCAGCAGTTTGCCTTCTGGGGCCAACGTCCTGACTTTC. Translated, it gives CASSLPSGANVLTF.

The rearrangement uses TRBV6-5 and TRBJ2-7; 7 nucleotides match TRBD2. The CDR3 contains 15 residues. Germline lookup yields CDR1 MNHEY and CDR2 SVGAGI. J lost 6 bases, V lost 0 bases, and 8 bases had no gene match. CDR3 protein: CASSYSGQPGGEQYF. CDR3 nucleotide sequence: TGTGCCAGCAGTTACTCAGGGCAGCCGGGAGGCGAGCAGTACTTC.

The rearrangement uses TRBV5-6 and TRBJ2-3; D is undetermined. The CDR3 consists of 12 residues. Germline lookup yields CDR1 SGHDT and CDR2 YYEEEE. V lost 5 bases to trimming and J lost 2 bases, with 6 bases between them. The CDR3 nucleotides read TGTGCCAGCAGTAATTACACAGATACGCAGTATTTT. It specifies CASSNYTDTQYF.

CDR3 bases: TGTGCCAGCAGCGTAGCTACGGGACCAGAGACCCAGTACTTC. It is translated as CASSVATGPETQYF. The chain combines TRBV9 with TRBJ2-5; D might be TRBD1 or TRBD2, each matching 5 bases. The CDR3 loop spans 14 amino acids. The germline gives CDR1 SGDLS, CDR2 YYNGEE. The germline V and J ends were trimmed by 0 bases and 4 bases, with 10 bases remaining between them.

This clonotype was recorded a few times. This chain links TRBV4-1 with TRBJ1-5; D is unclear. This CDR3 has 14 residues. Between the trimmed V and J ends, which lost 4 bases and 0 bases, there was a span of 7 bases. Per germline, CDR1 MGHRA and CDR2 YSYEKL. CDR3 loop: CASSPMDSNQPQHF. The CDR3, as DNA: TGCGCCAGCAGCCCCATGGATAGCAATCAGCCCCAGCATTTT.

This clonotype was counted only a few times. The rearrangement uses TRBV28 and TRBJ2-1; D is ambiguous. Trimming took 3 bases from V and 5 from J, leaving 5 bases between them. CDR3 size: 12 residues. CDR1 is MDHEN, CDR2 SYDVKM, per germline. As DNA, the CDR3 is TGTGCCAGCAGTTTTGCAAACAATGAGCAGTTCTTC. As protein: CASSFANNEQFF.

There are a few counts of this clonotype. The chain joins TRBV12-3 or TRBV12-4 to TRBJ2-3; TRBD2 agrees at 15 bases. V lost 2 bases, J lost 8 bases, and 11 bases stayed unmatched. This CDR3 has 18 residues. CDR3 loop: CASSLTGLAGGPGGTQYF. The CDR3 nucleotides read TGTGCCAGCAGTTTAACCGGACTAGCGGGAGGGCCTGGAGGTACGCAGTATTTT.

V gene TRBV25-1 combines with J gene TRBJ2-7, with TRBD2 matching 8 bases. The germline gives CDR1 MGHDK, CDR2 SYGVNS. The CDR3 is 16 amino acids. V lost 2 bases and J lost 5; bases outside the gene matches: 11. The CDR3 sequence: CASSEQAGGLGDEQYF. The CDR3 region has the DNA TGTGCCAGCAGTGAACAGGCGGGAGGACTTGGGGACGAGCAGTACTTC.

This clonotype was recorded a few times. The DNA of the CDR3 is TGCAGTGCCACAATACGGGTTGACGGCAATGAGCAGTTCTTC. Translating gives CSATIRVDGNEQFF. V is TRBV20-1 and J is TRBJ2-1; D is unresolved. The length of the CDR3 is 14 residues. CDR1 and CDR2 from the germline V gene are DFQATT and SNEGSKA (reference sequence). V lost 6 bases, J lost 6 bases, and 18 bases lay in between.

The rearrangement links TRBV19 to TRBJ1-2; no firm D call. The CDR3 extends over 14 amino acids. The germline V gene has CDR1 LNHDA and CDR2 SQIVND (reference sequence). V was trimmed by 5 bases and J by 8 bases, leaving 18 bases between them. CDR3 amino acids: CASSSDRRERGYTF. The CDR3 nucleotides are TGTGCCAGTAGTTCCGACCGGCGCGAGCGGGGCTACACCTTC.

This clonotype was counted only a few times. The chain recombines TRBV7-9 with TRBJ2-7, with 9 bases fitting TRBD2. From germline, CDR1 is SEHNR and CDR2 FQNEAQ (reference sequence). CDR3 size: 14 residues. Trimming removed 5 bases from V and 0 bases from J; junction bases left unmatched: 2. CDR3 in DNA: TGTGCCAGCAGCGTTAGCGGGAGCTCCTACGAGCAGTACTTC. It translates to CASSVSGSSYEQYF. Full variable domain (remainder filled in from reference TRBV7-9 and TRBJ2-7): DTGVSQNPRHKITKRGQNVTFRCDPISEHNRLYWYRQTLGQGPEFLTYFQNEAQLEKSRLLSDRFSAERPKGSFSTLEIQRTEQGDSAMYLCASSVSGSSYEQYFGPGTRLTVT.